A selection of T cell receptor beta chains follows, all from one sample in a study of tumor-infiltrating lymphocytes in localized non-small cell lung cancer. Sequencing used immunoSEQ multiplex PCR; TCRdb keeps in-frame clones, though not all of them. The sample shows 20,000 to 30,000 clones, roughly 66% of them seen only once. Sequenced sample: lung tumor tissue. Receptors were obtained from a human donor with non-small cell lung cancer. Both conserved end residues are part of each CDR3. Each record gives: J gene, V gene, clone size, D gene, CDR3 DNA, CDR3 protein. The D gene is left open where the match is weak. Size is omitted from some rows. Given values are once, few, many or a class for expanded clones.

>TRBJ1-1|TRBV7-8|few|.
TGTGCCAGCAGCTGGAATTTGGACACTGAAGCTTTCTTT
CASSWNLDTEAFF
>TRBJ2-2|TRBV1|.|.
TGCACCAGCAGCCAACCTCCGGGGGGCGACACCGGGGAGCTGTTTTTT
CTSSQPPGGDTGELFF
>TRBJ2-1|TRBV5-1|.|TRBD2
TGCGCCAGCAGCTTGCATGATTTGACTAGCGGGGGGGCTTGGGGTGAGCAGTTCTTC
CASSLHDLTSGGAWGEQFF
>TRBJ2-2|TRBV6-1|.|.
TGTGCCAGCAGTGAATTGGTAGCCGGGGAGCTGTTTTTT
CASSELVAGELFF
>TRBJ1-2|TRBV6-6|.|.
TGTGCCAGCAGTTTTCAGCCGTCCTATGGCTACACCTTC
CASSFQPSYGYTF
>TRBJ2-5|TRBV15|.|.
TGTGCCACCAGCAGGGGGAACCAAGAGACCCAGTACTTC
CATSRGNQETQYF
>TRBJ2-1|TRBV10-3|.|TRBD1
TGTGCCATCAAACGACAGGGGGGCCACAATGAGCAGTTCTTC
CAIKRQGGHNEQFF
>TRBJ1-4|TRBV18|.|TRBD1
TGTGCCAGCTCACCAACAGGGGTCGACGAAAAACTGTTTTTT
CASSPTGVDEKLFF
>TRBJ1-6|TRBV4-3|once|.
TGCGCCAGCAGCCAAATGACAGGATCAGGCTCCTATAATTCACCCCTCCACTTT
CASSQMTGSGSYNSPLHF
>TRBJ2-6|TRBV18|.|.
TGTGCCAGCTCCCAAGAAGGGGGCTCTGGGGCCAACGTCCTGACTTTC
CASSQEGGSGANVLTF
>TRBJ2-5|TRBV13|.|.
TGTGCCAGCAGCTTAGAGGACCGGGAGACCCAGTACTTC
CASSLEDRETQYF
>TRBJ1-1|TRBV5-4|.|.
TGTGCCAGCAGCTACACGTACCCAGGGGACCTGAACACTGAAGCTTTCTTT
CASSYTYPGDLNTEAFF
>TRBJ2-7|TRBV13|.|.
TGTGCCAGCAGCCCAGCTAGAGCCTACGAGCAGTACTTC
CASSPARAYEQYF
>TRBJ2-3|TRBV15|.|.
TGTGCCACCAGCACCTTGGGGGCGGGAGATATGCAGTATTTT
CATSTLGAGDMQYF
>TRBJ1-5|TRBV5-5|few|.
TGTGCCAGCAGCCCGACACTGGGTCAGCCCCAGCATTTT
CASSPTLGQPQHF
>TRBJ2-7|TRBV4-3|.|TRBD1
TGCGCCAGCAGCCAAGAGGGAGGGCCGGGACAGGGTTTCTCCTACGAGCAGTACTTC
CASSQEGGPGQGFSYEQYF
>TRBJ2-2|TRBV7-2|once|.
TGTGCCAGCAACTCCGGGCCCGCGAACACCGGGGAGCTGTTTTTT
CASNSGPANTGELFF
>TRBJ2-2|TRBV10-1|few|TRBD1
TGCGCCAGCAGCGGTCTGGACAGGGGAAACACCGGGGAGCTGTTTTTT
CASSGLDRGNTGELFF
>TRBJ1-2|TRBV30|.|.
TGTGCCTGGAGTGCAGTGGGGCATTCAGGCGGCTACACCTTC
CAWSAVGHSGGYTF
>TRBJ1-2|TRBV14|few|.
TGTGCCAGCAGCCAAGTATCCGGGCTTGGTGGCTACACCTTC
CASSQVSGLGGYTF
>TRBJ2-7|TRBV5-6|.|TRBD1
TGTGCCAGCAGCTGGGGACAGGGAGCACCCCCCTACGAGCAGTACTTC
CASSWGQGAPPYEQYF
>TRBJ2-6|TRBV2|.|.
TGTGCCAGCAGCATCCAGGGTATAGGGGATGGGGCCAACGTCCTGACTTTC
CASSIQGIGDGANVLTF
>TRBJ1-2|TRBV29-1|.|.
TGCAGCACTAACGGGGGGGAAGGCTACACCTTC
CSTNGGEGYTF
>TRBJ1-2|TRBV7-8|few|TRBD1
TGTGCCAGCAGCAAGGGACAGGGGTTAGGTGGCTACACCTTC
CASSKGQGLGGYTF
>TRBJ2-7|TRBV2|.|TRBD1
TGTGCCAGCCTACAGGGGTTCTCCTACGAGCAGTACTTC
CASLQGFSYEQYF
>TRBJ2-3|TRBV6-1|.|TRBD2
TGTGCCAGCAGTGAAACTAGCGGGGAGGGCGCAGATACGCAGTATTTT
CASSETSGEGADTQYF
>TRBJ1-1|TRBV5-1|.|.
TGCGCCAGCAGCTTGGAAGTGACAGTGAACACTGAAGCTTTCTTT
CASSLEVTVNTEAFF
>TRBJ2-7|TRBV25-1|few|.
TGTGCCAGCAGTGAATTCTCCCGGGGGAACGAGCAGTACTTC
CASSEFSRGNEQYF
>TRBJ1-2|TRBV12-5|.|.
TGTGCTAGTGGTTTGGTTCCACAGGAGAACTATGGCTACACCTTC
CASGLVPQENYGYTF
>TRBJ1-2|TRBV7-9|.|TRBD1
TGTGCCAGCAGCCCACCCTTGGGACAGGCAAACTATGGCTACACCTTC
CASSPPLGQANYGYTF
>TRBJ2-2|TRBV14|.|.
TGTGCCAGCAGCCAAGAGTTAGGGAACACCGGGGAGCTGTTTTTT
CASSQELGNTGELFF
>TRBJ2-3|TRBV5-1|.|TRBD2
TGCGCCAGCAGCAAGGAGGCGGGGGGCCCGGCCCGGGGTGGGGATACGCAGTATTTT
CASSKEAGGPARGGDTQYF
>TRBJ1-1|TRBV7-2|.|TRBD1
TGTGCCAGCAGCTCCATCCCTACAGGGGGCAGGACTGAAGCTTTCTTT
CASSSIPTGGRTEAFF
>TRBJ2-3|TRBV5-1|once|.
TGCGCCAGCAGCAGGGATAACACAGATACGCAGTATTTT
CASSRDNTDTQYF
>TRBJ1-1|TRBV2|.|.
TGTGCCAGCAGTGAAGCGAGGACATCGGGGAACACTGAAGCTTTCTTT
CASSEARTSGNTEAFF
>TRBJ2-2|TRBV29-1|.|.
.
CSGSILGTGELFF